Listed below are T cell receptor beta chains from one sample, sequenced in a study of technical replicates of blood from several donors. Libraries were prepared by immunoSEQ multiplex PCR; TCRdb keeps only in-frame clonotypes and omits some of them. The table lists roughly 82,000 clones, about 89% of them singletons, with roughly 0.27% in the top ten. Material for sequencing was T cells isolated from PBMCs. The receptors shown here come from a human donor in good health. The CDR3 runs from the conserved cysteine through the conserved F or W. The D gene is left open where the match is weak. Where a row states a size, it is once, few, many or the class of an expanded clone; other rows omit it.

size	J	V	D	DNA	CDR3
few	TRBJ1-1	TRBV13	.	TGTGCCAGCAGCTTATCGGAGGGACGACGCCCAAACACTGAAGCTTTCTTT	CASSLSEGRRPNTEAFF
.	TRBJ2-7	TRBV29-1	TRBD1	TGCAGCGTTGCAGGGGGCTCTACGGAGCAGTACTTC	CSVAGGSTEQYF
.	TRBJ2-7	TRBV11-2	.	TGTGCCAGCAGTCAACAGGAGTACGAGCAGTACTTC	CASSQQEYEQYF
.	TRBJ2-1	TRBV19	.	TGTGCCAGTTATAGGGCGGGACGGACTTTCTTC	CASYRAGRTFF
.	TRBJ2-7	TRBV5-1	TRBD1	TGCGCCAGCAGCTTCCGGGACAGTAAATATTCCTACGAGCAGTACTTC	CASSFRDSKYSYEQYF
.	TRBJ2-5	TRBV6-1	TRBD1	TGTGCCAGCAGGGAACAGGGGGCCCGGGAGACCCAGTACTTC	CASREQGARETQYF
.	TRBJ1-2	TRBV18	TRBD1	TGTGCCAGCTCACCATCGACAGGGGAAGGCTATGGCTACACCTTC	CASSPSTGEGYGYTF
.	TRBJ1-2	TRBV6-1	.	TGTGCCAGCAGTGAAGCGCTAGACTATGGCTACACCTTC	CASSEALDYGYTF
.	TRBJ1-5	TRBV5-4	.	TGTGCCAGCAGCTTGGGTGGGCTCAGCAATCAGCCCCAGCATTTT	CASSLGGLSNQPQHF
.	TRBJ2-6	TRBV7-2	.	TGTGCCAGCAGACAAACAGGGATAGCTGGGGCCAACGTCCTGACTTTC	CASRQTGIAGANVLTF
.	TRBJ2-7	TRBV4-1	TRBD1	TGCGCCAGCAGCCAGGACTGGGGACAGACGGTCTACGAGCAGTACTTC	CASSQDWGQTVYEQYF
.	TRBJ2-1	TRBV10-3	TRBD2	TGTGCCATCAGTGAGTCCGGGAGACTAGCGGGGGACAATGAGCAGTTCTTC	CAISESGRLAGDNEQFF
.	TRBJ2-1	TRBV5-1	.	TGCGCCAGCAGGTCGCTGGGCTCGAATGAGCAGTTCTTC	CASRSLGSNEQFF
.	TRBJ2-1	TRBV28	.	TGTGCCAGCAGTTCTTGGGGGGGCGGGTCTCCCGATGAGCAGTTCTTC	CASSSWGGGSPDEQFF
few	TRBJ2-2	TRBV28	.	TGTGCCAGCAGTTTGGTCGGCACCGGGGAGCTGTTTTTT	CASSLVGTGELFF
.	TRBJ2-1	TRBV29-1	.	TGCAGCGTTGAAGCCGAGTCTTACAATGAGCAGTTCTTC	CSVEAESYNEQFF
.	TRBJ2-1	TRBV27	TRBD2	TGTGCCAGCAGTTATAGCGGGGGGGTCTACAATGAGCAGTTCTTC	CASSYSGGVYNEQFF
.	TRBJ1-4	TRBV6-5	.	TGTGCCAGCAGTTACTCGCTAGTCCTTAATGAAAAACTGTTTTTT	CASSYSLVLNEKLFF
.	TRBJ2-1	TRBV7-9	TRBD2	TGTGCCAGCAGCTTGGTCGGGGGGGGGTACAATGAGCAGTTCTTC	CASSLVGGGYNEQFF
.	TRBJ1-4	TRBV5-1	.	TGCGCCAGCAGCTTGGTTCCGACTGCAACTAATGAAAAACTGTTTTTT	CASSLVPTATNEKLFF
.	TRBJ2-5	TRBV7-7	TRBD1	TGTGCCAGCAGCCCCCGGGACAGTCAAGAGACCCAGTACTTC	CASSPRDSQETQYF
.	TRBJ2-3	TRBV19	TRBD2	TGTGCCAGTAGTAAGCGGGGGACGGGCACAGATACGCAGTATTTT	CASSKRGTGTDTQYF
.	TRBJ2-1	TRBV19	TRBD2	TGTGCCAGTCATAAGGGGGCTAGCGGGGGGCCCATTTACAATGAGCAGTTCTTC	CASHKGASGGPIYNEQFF
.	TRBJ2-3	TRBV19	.	TGTGCCAGTAGTAAGGGGGGGCCCGGAGATACGCAGTATTTT	CASSKGGPGDTQYF
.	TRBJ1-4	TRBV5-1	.	TGCGCCAGCAGCTTGGCCGGAGATACAAAACTGTTTTTT	CASSLAGDTKLFF
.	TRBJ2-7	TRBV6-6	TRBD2	TGTGCCAGCAGTACTAGCGACTACGAGCAGTACTTC	CASSTSDYEQYF
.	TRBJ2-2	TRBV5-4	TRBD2	TGTGCCAGCAGCCTGGGGACTAGCGGGAACACCGGGGAGCTGTTTTTT	CASSLGTSGNTGELFF
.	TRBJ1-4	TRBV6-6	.	TGTGCCAGCAGCCACGACAGTGCAACTAATGAAAAACTGTTTTTT	CASSHDSATNEKLFF
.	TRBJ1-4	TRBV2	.	TGTGCCAGCATCCCGCAGGGCGTGGGTGAAAAACTGTTTTTT	CASIPQGVGEKLFF
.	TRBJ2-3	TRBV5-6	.	TGTGCCAGCAGCGCACCGGGAGAGGTTAAGTGGGATACGCAGTATTTT	CASSAPGEVKWDTQYF
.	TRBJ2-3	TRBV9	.	TGTGCCAGCAATCCAACTAGCCGGGGTACAGATACGCAGTATTTT	CASNPTSRGTDTQYF
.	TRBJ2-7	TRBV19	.	TGTGCCAGTAGTATAGCGGGGTCTAACAACATATACGAGCAGTACTTC	CASSIAGSNNIYEQYF
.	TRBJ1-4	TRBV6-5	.	TGTGCCAGCAGTACCCGGGCGCCCTCGGGAGAAAAACTGTTTTTT	CASSTRAPSGEKLFF
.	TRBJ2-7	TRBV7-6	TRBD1	TGTGCCAGCAGCGCAGGGACAGGCCGCTACGAGCAGTACTTC	CASSAGTGRYEQYF
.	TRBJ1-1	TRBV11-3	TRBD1	TGTGCCAGCAGCTCATATACTATACAGGGGGGCGACACTGAAGCTTTCTTT	CASSSYTIQGGDTEAFF
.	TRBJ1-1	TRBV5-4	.	TGTGCCAGCACTATCGGGGGGAGAGAAGCTTTCTTT	CASTIGGREAFF
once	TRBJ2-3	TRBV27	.	TGTGCCAGCAGTTTAAGAATCGGAGCCGGGGATACGCAGTATTTT	CASSLRIGAGDTQYF
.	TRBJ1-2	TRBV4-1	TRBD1	TGCGCCAGCAGCCAAGGGACAGGGGGCAACTATGGCTACACCTTC	CASSQGTGGNYGYTF
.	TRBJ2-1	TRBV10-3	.	TGTGCCATCAGTGAGTCACAGGTGTGGCAGTTCTTC	CAISESQVWQFF
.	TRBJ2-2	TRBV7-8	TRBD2	TGTGCCAGCAGCACCCGAGCGGGAGTGACGAACACCGGGGAGCTGTTTTTT	CASSTRAGVTNTGELFF
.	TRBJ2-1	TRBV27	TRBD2	TGTGCCAGCAGTCTTAGCGGGAGTCAGTTCTTC	CASSLSGSQFF
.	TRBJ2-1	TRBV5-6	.	TGTGCCAGCAGCTTGGTAGGAGGGCAGGGTACCTACAATGAGCAGTTCTTC	CASSLVGGQGTYNEQFF
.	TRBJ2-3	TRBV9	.	TGTGCCAGCAGCGTTGGCATATACACAGATACGCAGTATTTT	CASSVGIYTDTQYF
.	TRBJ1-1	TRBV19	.	TGTGCCGTAAGGGGAACTGAAGCTTTCTTT	CAVRGTEAFF
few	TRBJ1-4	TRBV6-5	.	TGTGCCAGCAGTTACTCAGACAGGCCTAATGAAAAACTGTTTTTT	CASSYSDRPNEKLFF